Presented here are 22 T cell receptor beta chains from one specimen sequenced in a study of T-cell memory formation after mild COVID-19. TCRdb reprocessed the 5' RACE reads with MiXCR, giving one entry per CDR3 protein. The sample yields 290,000 or so distinct CDR3 sequences, approximately 20% seen once. Sequenced input: PBMCs or a T cell subset sorted from them (not recorded which). These receptor sequences come from a man in his late teens or twenties who had mild COVID-19 (a few samples of this study predate the infection). Cell type and time point are not known.

This clonotype was counted only a few times. The V gene is TRBV12-3 or TRBV12-4, the J gene TRBJ2-7; possibly TRBD2 for D (5 bases). CDR3 length: 14 amino acids. Trimming left V 6 bases short and J 5 bases short, with 17 bases between. CDR3 DNA: TGTGCCAGCAGACTGCGAGGGCTGTCCCACGAGCAGTACTTC. Protein: CASRLRGLSHEQYF.

This CDR3 is CASIQAGKNEQYV. DNA of the CDR3: TGTGCCAGCATCCAGGCAGGGAAGAACGAGCAGTACGTC. The genes are TRBV7-3 and TRBJ2-7; TRBD1 is a possible D gene (5 bases). Germline CDR1 SGHTA, CDR2 FQGTGA. This CDR3 comprises 13 residues. Trimming removed 7 bases from V and 5 bases from J, with 15 bases in between.

This chain connects TRBV6-6 to TRBJ2-7; D is possibly TRBD1 (5 bases). The V and J ends lost 5 bases and 3 bases respectively, with 8 bases between them. The CDR3 contains 12 residues. The germline gives CDR1 MNHNY, CDR2 SVGAGI (reference sequence). The CDR3: CASSQGFYEQYV. The CDR3 DNA is TGTGCCAGCAGTCAGGGATTCTACGAGCAGTACGTC.

The chain recombines TRBV15 with TRBJ2-5; TRBD1 matches at 8 bases. With 4 bases clipped from V and 7 bases from J, the junction kept 5 bases outside the gene matches. The CDR3 sequence is 13 residues long. In germline, CDR1 is LNHNV, CDR2 YYDKDF (reference sequence). As DNA, the CDR3 is TGTGCCACCAGCACGGACAGGGAAACGACCCAGTACTTC. Protein sequence: CATSTDRETTQYF. The entire variable domain, with the rest obtained from reference TRBV15 and TRBJ2-5, is as follows: DAMVIQNPRYQVTQFGKPVTLSCSQTLNHNVMYWYQQKSSQAPKLLFHYYDKDFNNEADTPDNFQSRRPNTSFCFLDIRSPGLGDTAMYLCATSTDRETTQYFGPGTRLLVL.

The table lists this clonotype with many counts. V and J are TRBV7-2 and TRBJ1-1; D is possibly TRBD1 (6 bases). CDR3 size: 12 residues. Per the germline V gene, CDR1 is SGHTA and CDR2 is FQGNSA. The V gene lost 6 bases and the J gene lost 8 bases, with 13 bases spanning the gap. DNA of the CDR3: TGTGCCAGCAGTCCTACCGGGACAGAAGCTTTCTTT. This translates into CASSPTGTEAFF.

The gene calls are TRBV20-1 and TRBJ2-5, with 15 nucleotides matching TRBD2. The junction had 17 bases not matched to a gene; V was cut back by 0 bases and J by 9 bases. Germline V gene lookup returns CDR1 DFQATT and CDR2 SNEGSKA (reference sequence). The CDR3 spans 19 residues. The CDR3 loop is CSARELMGLAGGFPLAQYF. In DNA, the CDR3 is TGCAGTGCTAGAGAATTAATGGGACTAGCGGGGGGCTTCCCATTAGCCCAGTACTTC.

J is TRBJ1-1 and V is TRBV7-2, with TRBD1 matching over 7 bases. Germline V gene data show CDR1 as SGHTA and CDR2 as FQGNSA. With 5 bases clipped from V and 0 bases from J, the junction kept 21 bases outside the gene matches. The CDR3 totals 20 residues. The CDR3 sequence is CASSPRPYRGRKGMNTEAFF. In nucleotides, the CDR3 is TGTGCCAGCAGCCCAAGGCCTTACAGGGGACGGAAGGGGATGAACACTGAAGCTTTCTTT.

The genes are TRBV10-3 and TRBJ2-7, with TRBD2 as a possible D gene (6 bases). The CDR3 sequence is 16 residues long. Germline V CDR1 and CDR2: ENHRY, SYGVKD. Between the trimmed V and J ends, which lost 3 bases and 2 bases, there was a span of 17 bases. The CDR3 bases are TGTGCCATCAGTGACCCCGGGAGCAACGACCCCTACGAGCAGTACGTC. Translating gives CAISDPGSNDPYEQYV.

V gene TRBV20-1 combines with J gene TRBJ2-1; D is unclear. From germline, CDR1 is DFQATT and CDR2 SNEGSKA (reference sequence). The CDR3 has 13 residues. V lost 4 bases and J lost 0, with 7 bases in between. The CDR3 bases are TGCAGTGCTACCCGTGGCTCCTACAATGAGCAGTTCTTC. Translation: CSATRGSYNEQFF.

This clonotype was observed at least ten times. The V call is TRBV7-2, the J call TRBJ2-5; D gene ambiguous. V was cut by 1 base and J by 4 bases, with 10 bases left in between. The CDR3 has 14 amino acids. CDR1 SGHTA and CDR2 FQGNSA come from the germline V gene. For the CDR3, the DNA is TGTGCCAGCAGCTTAGGGTGGGAAGTAGAGACCCAGTACTTC. Its protein product is CASSLGWEVETQYF.

A few counts support this clonotype. This chain uses TRBV10-2 with TRBJ2-2; the D gene is possibly TRBD2 (7 bases). The CDR3 runs to 15 residues. The V gene's germline CDR1 is WSHSY and CDR2 SAAADI. Between the trimmed V and J ends, which lost 7 bases and 5 bases, there was a span of 17 bases. DNA for the CDR3: TGCGCCAGCATTATAGGGGGGGATGTTACCGGGGAGCTGTTTTTT. Amino acid sequence: CASIIGGDVTGELFF.

This clonotype was seen only a few times. This rearrangement joins TRBV7-2 to TRBJ1-6; tentatively, D is TRBD1 (6 bases). There are 15 residues in the CDR3. Germline CDR1 is SGHTA and CDR2 is FQGNSA. The ends were cut back, 5 bases at V and 5 bases at J, with 13 bases in the middle. The CDR3, as DNA: TGTGCCAGCAGCAGAAAGGGGGGGCATAATTCACCCCTCCACTTT. Translated: CASSRKGGHNSPLHF.

The chain combines TRBV6-5 with TRBJ1-2, with D possibly matching TRBD1 (5 bases). The CDR3 runs 13 residues. Trimming left V 6 bases short and J 4 bases short, with 12 bases between. Germline CDR1 and CDR2: MNHEY and SVGAGI. DNA of the CDR3: TGTGCCAGCAGATACAGGAGGACCTATGGCTACACCTTC. The encoded protein is CASRYRRTYGYTF.

This clonotype was observed a handful of times. V is TRBV27 and J is TRBJ1-1; D perhaps matches TRBD1 (6 bases). The V gene's germline CDR1 is MNHEY and CDR2 SMNVEV (reference sequence). The CDR3 runs 12 residues. V lost 7 bases and J 10 bases, leaving 16 bases between the germline ends. The CDR3 bases are TGTGCCAGCACCGATCCGGGACAACGAGCTTTCTTT. Translated, it gives CASTDPGQRAFF.

The chain combines TRBV12-3 or TRBV12-4 with TRBJ2-3; unclear D gene. V lost 8 bases to trimming and J lost 4 bases, with 13 bases between them. This CDR3 has 13 residues. CDR3 sequence: CASRKTRPDTQYF. The CDR3 nucleotides are TGTGCCAGCCGTAAAACCCGCCCAGATACGCAGTATTTT.

The sample holds a few counts of this clonotype. CDR3 sequence reads: CASGQYRARYNTF. Written as DNA, the CDR3 is TGTGCCAGCGGACAATACAGGGCGAGGTACAACACCTTC. J is TRBJ1-2 and V is TRBV7-2; perhaps TRBD1 as D (6 bases). Trimming cost V 8 bases and J 12 bases, with 22 bases left between them. This CDR3 is built from 13 residues. Germline V CDR1 and CDR2: SGHTA, FQGNSA.

This chain connects TRBV4-2 to TRBJ1-6, with a possible D match to TRBD1 (5 bases). The CDR3 consists of 15 residues. The ends were cut back, 1 base at V and 3 bases at J, with 7 bases in the middle. The V gene's germline CDR1 is LGHNA and CDR2 YNFKEQ. The CDR3 DNA sequence: TGTGCCAGCAGCCAAGCGGACAACTATAATTCACCCCTCCACTTT. This translates into CASSQADNYNSPLHF.

The chain carries TRBV11-2 and TRBJ2-5; TRBD1 might be the D (7 bases). The germline V and J ends were trimmed by 3 bases and 7 bases, with 12 bases remaining between them. Per germline, CDR1 SGHAT and CDR2 FQNNGV. This CDR3 is 13 amino acids long. CDR3 loop: CASSFQGGSTQYF. The CDR3 region has the DNA TGTGCCAGCAGCTTCCAGGGGGGATCGACCCAGTACTTC.

This chain joins TRBV6-5 and TRBJ2-7; weak D call: TRBD2 (7 bases). With 6 bases removed from V and 0 bases from J, the gap between germline ends came to 18 bases. This CDR3 spans 16 amino acids. The germline V gene has CDR1 MNHEY and CDR2 SVGAGI. CDR3 sequence: CASSPRAGAFSYEQYV. CDR3 coding DNA: TGTGCCAGCAGCCCTCGGGCGGGGGCCTTCTCCTACGAGCAGTACGTC.

This clonotype was counted between two and nine times. J is TRBJ1-4 and V is TRBV9; 8 nucleotides match TRBD1. The CDR3 runs to 15 residues. Per the germline V gene, CDR1 is SGDLS and CDR2 is YYNGEE. J lost 7 bases, V lost 4 bases, and 9 bases had no gene match. The CDR3: CASSSRAQGVEKLFF. Written as DNA, the CDR3 is TGTGCCAGCAGCTCTCGGGCACAGGGGGTTGAAAAACTGTTTTTT.

The sample holds a few counts of this clonotype. The V and J genes are TRBV9 and TRBJ2-2; D possibly uses TRBD1 or TRBD2 (5 bases each). This CDR3 has 14 amino acids. Germline-derived CDR1 and CDR2 are SGDLS and YYNGEE. V shed 6 bases and J shed 6 bases, with 15 bases lying between them. CDR3 loop: CASTRGDPAGELFF. The CDR3 DNA is TGTGCCAGCACCCGAGGGGACCCGGCCGGGGAGCTGTTTTTT. Drawing the rest from reference TRBV9 and TRBJ2-2, the complete variable domain is DSGVTQTPKHLITATGQRVTLRCSPRSGDLSVYWYQQSLDQGLQFLIQYYNGEERAKGNILERFSAQQFPDLHSELNLSSLELGDSALYFCASTRGDPAGELFFGEGSRLTVL.

This clonotype occurred a few times. The V call is TRBV24-1, the J call TRBJ2-3; TRBD2 matches 8 bases. The germline V gene has CDR1 KGHDR and CDR2 SFDVKD. J gave up 6 bases and V 3 bases, and 19 bases lay outside the gene matches. This CDR3 has 19 amino acids. In DNA, the CDR3 is TGTGCCACCAGTGATAAAAATAGCCATAGCGGGGTCCCCGCCGATACGCAGTATTTT. Translated: CATSDKNSHSGVPADTQYF.